This TCR beta chain is from a study of CD8+ T cells in alopecia areata. Indicated treatment: oral pan-JAK inhibitor, 5-10 mg twice daily. Researchers took lesional scalp punch biopsies and peripheral blood from people who were alopecia areata patients. The germline V gene encodes CDR1 SQVTM and CDR2 ANQGSEA. Trimming left V 3 bases short and J 8 bases short, with 13 bases between. The CDR3 loop spans 12 amino acids. Once RNA had been extracted, it was reverse transcribed into cDNA to act as the sequencing template. TCRdb's table, derived via immunoSEQ multiplex PCR, lists solely in-frame clones and lacks some. The sample lists 150,000 to 200,000 clones, around 60% occurring once.

The origin of this receptor is a human donor with alopecia areata. The sequencing here drew on CD4+ T cells sorted from blood, taken at week 49, from a patient treated with tofacitinib. The chain recombines TRBV29-1 with TRBJ1-1; D remains ambiguous. Here the CDR3 DNA reads TGCAGCGTTGAGAGAAACGGCTGGGAAGCTTTCTTT. Translation: CSVERNGWEAFF.